A single TCR beta chain is shown here with its context. The antigen remains undetermined. CD45RO-negative CD8 cells positively selected for CCR7 made up the naive population, which excluded terminally differentiated effector memory CD45RA+ cells. Sequencing used immunoSEQ multiplex PCR; TCRdb keeps in-frame clones, though not all of them. The profile shows some 800,000 clones, 85% to 95% of them singletons. The data were taken from a study of shared clonotypes between healthy human individuals. Study-level points and caveats: Some clonotypes were shared by all four sorted-subset donors, while others were not shared. The non-shared ones had lower generation probabilities than the shared ones. In a few donors, 4.5% to 5.5% of naive CD4 clonotypes appeared in common.

V shed 1 base and J shed 7 bases, with 13 bases lying between them. The CDR3 is made up of 14 amino acids. Germline CDR1 is LNHDA and CDR2 is SQIVND (reference sequence). The rearrangement uses TRBV19 and TRBJ2-5; D may correspond to TRBD1 or TRBD2 (7 bases each). The receptor was derived from a man aged 25 to 40 in good health. The sample taken for sequencing was naive CD8+ T cells sorted from blood. CDR3: CASSIGQGEGTQYF. CDR3 nucleotides: TGTGCCAGTAGTATAGGGCAGGGGGAGGGGACCCAGTACTTC.